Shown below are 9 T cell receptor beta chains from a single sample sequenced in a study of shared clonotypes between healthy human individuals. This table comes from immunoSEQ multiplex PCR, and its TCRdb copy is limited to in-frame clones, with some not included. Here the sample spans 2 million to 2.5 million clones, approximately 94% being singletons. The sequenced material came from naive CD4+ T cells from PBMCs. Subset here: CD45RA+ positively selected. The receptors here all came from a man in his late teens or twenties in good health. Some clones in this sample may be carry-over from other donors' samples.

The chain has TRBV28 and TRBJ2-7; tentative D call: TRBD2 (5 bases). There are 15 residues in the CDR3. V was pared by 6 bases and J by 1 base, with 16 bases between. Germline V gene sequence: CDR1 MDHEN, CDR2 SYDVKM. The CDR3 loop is CASRLELPSSYEQYF. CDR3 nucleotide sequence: TGTGCCAGCAGACTAGAGCTGCCGAGTTCCTACGAGCAGTACTTC.

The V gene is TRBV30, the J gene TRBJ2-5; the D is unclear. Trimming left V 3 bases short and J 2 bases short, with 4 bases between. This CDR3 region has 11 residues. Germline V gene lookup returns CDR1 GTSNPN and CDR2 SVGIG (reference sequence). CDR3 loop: CAWRTQETQYF. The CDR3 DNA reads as TGTGCCTGGAGGACGCAAGAGACCCAGTACTTC.

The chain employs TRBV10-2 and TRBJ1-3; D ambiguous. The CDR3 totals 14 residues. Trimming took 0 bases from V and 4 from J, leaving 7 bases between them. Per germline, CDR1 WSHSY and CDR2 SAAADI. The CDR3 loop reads CASSESGSGNTIYF. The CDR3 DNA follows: TGCGCCAGCAGTGAGTCAGGGTCCGGAAACACCATATATTTT.

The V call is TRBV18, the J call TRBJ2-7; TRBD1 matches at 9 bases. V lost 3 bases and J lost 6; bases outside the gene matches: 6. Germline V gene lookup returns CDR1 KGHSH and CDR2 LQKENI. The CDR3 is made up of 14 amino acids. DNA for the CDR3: TGTGCCAGCTCACCCGGGACAGGGCGCGGCGAGCAGTACTTC. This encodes CASSPGTGRGEQYF.

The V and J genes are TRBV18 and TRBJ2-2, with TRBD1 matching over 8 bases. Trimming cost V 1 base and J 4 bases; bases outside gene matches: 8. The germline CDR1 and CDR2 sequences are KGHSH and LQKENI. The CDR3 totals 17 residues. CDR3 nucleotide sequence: TGTGCCAGCTCACCACTGGGTAAAGGACAGGGCACCGGGGAGCTGTTTTTT. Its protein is CASSPLGKGQGTGELFF.

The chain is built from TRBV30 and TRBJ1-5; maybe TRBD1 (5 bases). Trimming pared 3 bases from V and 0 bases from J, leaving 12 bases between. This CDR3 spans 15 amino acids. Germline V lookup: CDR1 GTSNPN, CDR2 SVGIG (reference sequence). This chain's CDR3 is CAWRDRQLSNQPQHF. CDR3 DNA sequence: TGTGCCTGGAGAGACAGACAGCTTAGCAATCAGCCCCAGCATTTT.

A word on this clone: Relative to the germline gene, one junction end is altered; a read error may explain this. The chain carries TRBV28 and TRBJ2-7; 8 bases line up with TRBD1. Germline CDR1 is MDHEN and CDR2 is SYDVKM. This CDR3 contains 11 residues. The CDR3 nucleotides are TGTGCCAGCAGTACCGGGACAGGTTTCTTCTTC. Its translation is CASSTGTGFFF.

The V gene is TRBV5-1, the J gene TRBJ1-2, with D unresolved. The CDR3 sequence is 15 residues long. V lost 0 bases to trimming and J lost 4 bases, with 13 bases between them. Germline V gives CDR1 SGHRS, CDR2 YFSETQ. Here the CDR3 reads CASSLGSGFPYGYTF. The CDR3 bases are TGCGCCAGCAGCTTGGGGTCGGGCTTTCCCTATGGCTACACCTTC.

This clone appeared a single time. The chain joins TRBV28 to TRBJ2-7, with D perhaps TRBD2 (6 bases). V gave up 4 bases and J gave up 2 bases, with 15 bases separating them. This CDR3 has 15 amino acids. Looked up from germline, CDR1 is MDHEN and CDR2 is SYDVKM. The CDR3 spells CASSSPPGVTYEQYF. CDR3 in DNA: TGTGCCAGCAGTTCTCCCCCGGGGGTTACCTACGAGCAGTACTTC.